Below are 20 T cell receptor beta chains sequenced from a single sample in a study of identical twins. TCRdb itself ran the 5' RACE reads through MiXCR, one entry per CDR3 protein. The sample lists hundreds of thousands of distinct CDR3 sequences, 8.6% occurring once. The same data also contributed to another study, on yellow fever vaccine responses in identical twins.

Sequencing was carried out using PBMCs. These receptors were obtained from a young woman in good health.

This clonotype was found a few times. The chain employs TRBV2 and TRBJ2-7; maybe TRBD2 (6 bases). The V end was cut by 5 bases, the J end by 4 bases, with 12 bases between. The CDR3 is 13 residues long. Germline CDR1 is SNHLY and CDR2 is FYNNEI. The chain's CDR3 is CASSTGGNYEQYF. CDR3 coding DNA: TGTGCCAGCAGTACAGGCGGGAATTACGAGCAGTACTTC.

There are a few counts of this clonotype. For the CDR3, the DNA is TGCAGCGTTGCTAGCGGGGGGTACCAAGAGACCCAGTACTTC. Its translation is CSVASGGYQETQYF. The chain links TRBV29-1 to TRBJ2-5; TRBD2 aligns across 11 bases. This CDR3 comprises 14 residues. J lost 0 bases, V lost 4 bases, and 1 base had no gene match. Germline V gives CDR1 SQVTM, CDR2 ANQGSEA.

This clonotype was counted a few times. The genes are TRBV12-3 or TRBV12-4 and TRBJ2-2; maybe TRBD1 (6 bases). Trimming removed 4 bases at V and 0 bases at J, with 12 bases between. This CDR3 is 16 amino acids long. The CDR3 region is CASSSPQGTNTGELFF. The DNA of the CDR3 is TGTGCCAGCAGTTCCCCGCAGGGGACGAACACCGGGGAGCTGTTTTTT.

The CDR3 sequence: CASSLARVHEQYF. The CDR3, as DNA: TGTGCCAGCAGTTTGGCCAGGGTCCACGAGCAGTACTTC. The genes are TRBV28 and TRBJ2-7, with TRBD1 as a possible D gene (5 bases). This CDR3 contains 13 residues. Germline assignment: CDR1 MDHEN and CDR2 SYDVKM. V lost 3 bases, J lost 5 bases, and 11 bases lay in between. The full variable domain, in which reference TRBV28 and TRBJ2-7 provide the parts outside the CDR3, is DVKVTQSSRYLVKRTGEKVFLECVQDMDHENMFWYRQDPGLGLRLIYFSYDVKMKEKGDIPEGYSVSREKKERFSLILESASTNQTSMYLCASSLARVHEQYFGPGTRLTVT.

CDR3 protein: CSVDFLAGGSDNEQFF. The CDR3 DNA follows: TGCAGCGTTGACTTCTTAGCGGGAGGTTCGGACAATGAGCAGTTCTTC. The rearrangement joins TRBV29-1 to TRBJ2-1; 10 nucleotides align to TRBD2. The CDR3 consists of 16 residues. CDR1 is SQVTM and CDR2 is ANQGSEA in the germline V gene. With V trimmed by 3 bases and J by 5 bases, 10 bases remained unmatched.

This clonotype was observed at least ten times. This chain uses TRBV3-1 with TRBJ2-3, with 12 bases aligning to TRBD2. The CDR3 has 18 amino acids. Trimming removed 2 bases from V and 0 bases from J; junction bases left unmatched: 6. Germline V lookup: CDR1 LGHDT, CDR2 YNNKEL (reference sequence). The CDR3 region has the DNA TGTGCCAGCAGCCAAAGAGGACTAGCGGGGACTAGCACAGATACGCAGTATTTT. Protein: CASSQRGLAGTSTDTQYF.

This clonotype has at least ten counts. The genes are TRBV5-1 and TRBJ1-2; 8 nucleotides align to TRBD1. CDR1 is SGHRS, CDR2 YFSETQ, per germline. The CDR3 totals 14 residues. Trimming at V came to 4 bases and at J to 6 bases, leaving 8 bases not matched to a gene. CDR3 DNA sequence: TGCGCCAGCAGCCCACAGCAGGGGGCTCATGGCTACACCTTC. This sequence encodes CASSPQQGAHGYTF.

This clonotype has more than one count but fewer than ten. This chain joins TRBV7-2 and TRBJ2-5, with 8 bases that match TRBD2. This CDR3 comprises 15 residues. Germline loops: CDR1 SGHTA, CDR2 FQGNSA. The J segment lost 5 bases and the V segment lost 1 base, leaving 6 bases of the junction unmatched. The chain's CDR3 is CASSLDAGGGETQYF. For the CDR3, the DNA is TGTGCCAGCAGCTTAGATGCGGGGGGCGGGGAGACCCAGTACTTC.

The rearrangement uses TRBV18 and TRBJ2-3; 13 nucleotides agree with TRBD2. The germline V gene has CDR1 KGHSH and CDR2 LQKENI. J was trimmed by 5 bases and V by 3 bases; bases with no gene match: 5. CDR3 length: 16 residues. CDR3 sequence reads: CASSPGTSGTRDTQYF. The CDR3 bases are TGTGCCAGCTCACCTGGGACTAGCGGGACGAGAGATACGCAGTATTTT.

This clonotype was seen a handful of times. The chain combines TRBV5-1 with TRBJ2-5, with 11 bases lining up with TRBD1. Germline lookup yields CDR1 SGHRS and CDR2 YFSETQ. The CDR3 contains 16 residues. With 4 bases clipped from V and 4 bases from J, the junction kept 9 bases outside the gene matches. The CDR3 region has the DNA TGCGCCAGCAGCACGGACAGGGGGCGACGGGCAGAGACCCAGTACTTC. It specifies CASSTDRGRRAETQYF.

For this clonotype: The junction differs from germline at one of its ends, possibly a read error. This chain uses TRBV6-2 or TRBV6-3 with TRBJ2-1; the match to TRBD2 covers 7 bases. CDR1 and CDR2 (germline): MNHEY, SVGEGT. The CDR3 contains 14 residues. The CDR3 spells CSSSDTSAYNEQFF. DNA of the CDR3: TGTTCCAGCAGTGACACTAGCGCCTACAATGAGCAGTTCTTC.

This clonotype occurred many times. CDR3 DNA: TGCGCCAGCAGCCAAGATTACCGCGGGTACGAGCAGTACTTC. It translates to CASSQDYRGYEQYF. The J gene is TRBJ2-7, the V gene TRBV4-3; perhaps TRBD2 as D (5 bases). V lost 0 bases, J lost 4 bases, and 10 bases lay in between. Germline CDR1 and CDR2: LGHNA and YSLEER. The CDR3 consists of 14 residues.

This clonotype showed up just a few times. For the CDR3, the DNA is TGTGCCAGCAGTTCTACCGTAGGCCACAAGGTCTACGAGCAGTACTTC. Residues: CASSSTVGHKVYEQYF. V and J are TRBV28 and TRBJ2-7; D gene uncertain. The CDR3 spans 16 residues. Germline V gene lookup returns CDR1 MDHEN and CDR2 SYDVKM. V was cut by 4 bases and J by 3 bases, with 19 bases left in between. Variable domain in full (rest from reference TRBV28 and TRBJ2-7): DVKVTQSSRYLVKRTGEKVFLECVQDMDHENMFWYRQDPGLGLRLIYFSYDVKMKEKGDIPEGYSVSREKKERFSLILESASTNQTSMYLCASSSTVGHKVYEQYFGPGTRLTVT.

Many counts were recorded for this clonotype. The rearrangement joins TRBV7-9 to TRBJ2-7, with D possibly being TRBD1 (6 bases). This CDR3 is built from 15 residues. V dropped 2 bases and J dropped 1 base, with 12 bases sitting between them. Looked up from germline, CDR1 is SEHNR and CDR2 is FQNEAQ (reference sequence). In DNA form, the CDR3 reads TGTGCCAGCAGCTTAAAGGTCAGGGGTTCCTACGAGCAGTACTTC. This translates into CASSLKVRGSYEQYF.

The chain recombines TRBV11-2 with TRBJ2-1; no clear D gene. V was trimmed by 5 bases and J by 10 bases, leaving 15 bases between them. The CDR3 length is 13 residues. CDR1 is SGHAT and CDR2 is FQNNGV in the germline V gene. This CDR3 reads CASSPPAEEEQFF. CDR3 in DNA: TGTGCCAGCAGCCCCCCGGCTGAGGAGGAGCAGTTCTTC.

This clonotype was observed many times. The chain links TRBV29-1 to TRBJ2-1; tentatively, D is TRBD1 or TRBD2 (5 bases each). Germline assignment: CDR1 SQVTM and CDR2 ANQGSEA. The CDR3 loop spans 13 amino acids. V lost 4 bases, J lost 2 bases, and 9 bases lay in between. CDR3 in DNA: TGCAGCGTTGGGGGACGAACCTACAATGAGCAGTTCTTC. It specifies CSVGGRTYNEQFF.

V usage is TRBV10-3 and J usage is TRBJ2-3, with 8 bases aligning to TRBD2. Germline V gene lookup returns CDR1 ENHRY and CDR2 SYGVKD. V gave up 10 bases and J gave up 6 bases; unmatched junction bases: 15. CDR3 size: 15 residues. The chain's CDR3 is CATDSTGGPWDTQYF. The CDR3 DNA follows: TGTGCCACCGATTCTACGGGGGGGCCTTGGGATACGCAGTATTTT.

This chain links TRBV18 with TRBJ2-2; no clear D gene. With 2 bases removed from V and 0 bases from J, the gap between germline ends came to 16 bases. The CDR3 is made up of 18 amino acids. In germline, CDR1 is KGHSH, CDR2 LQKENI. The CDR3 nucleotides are TGTGCCAGCTCACCAAACCCCCCGTATCCGTCGAACACCGGGGAGCTGTTTTTT. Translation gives CASSPNPPYPSNTGELFF.

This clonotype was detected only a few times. The CDR3 nucleotides are TGCAGCGCCGGGGCCCTGAATGAAAAACTGTTTTTT. Translation gives CSAGALNEKLFF. The genes are TRBV29-1 and TRBJ1-4; D perhaps matches TRBD1 (5 bases). V was pared by 7 bases and J by 5 bases, with 11 bases between. Germline V gene lookup returns CDR1 SQVTM and CDR2 ANQGSEA. The CDR3 spans 12 residues.

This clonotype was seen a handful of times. The CDR3 sequence: CASSLTAGVRVDTQYF. CDR3 DNA: TGTGCCAGCAGCTTGACGGCGGGAGTCAGAGTAGATACGCAGTATTTT. The chain links TRBV5-6 to TRBJ2-3; 7 nucleotides match TRBD2. Germline loops: CDR1 SGHDT, CDR2 YYEEEE. This CDR3 is built from 16 residues. The junction had 10 bases not matched to a gene; V was cut back by 1 base and J by 5 bases.